The T cell receptor beta chain under discussion was sequenced for a study of vaccination effects on CD4 cells after COVID-19. Study information: Post-vaccine sampling took place a median of 72 days after the second dose.

Isolation of CD4+ T cells took place after about ten days of culture. The vaccine given was either BNT162b2 or mRNA-1273, in two doses. Nucleocapsid antibodies stayed negative before and after vaccination, showing no earlier SARS-CoV-2 infection. This clone was found a few times. Its antigen is still unknown. Sequencing used immunoSEQ multiplex PCR; TCRdb keeps in-frame clones, though not all of them. The table records 57,000 or so clones, less than 80% of them present only once. From germline, CDR1 is LNHDA and CDR2 SQIVND (reference sequence). The CDR3 length is 16 residues. Germline trimming cut 7 bases from V and 4 bases from J; bases unmatched to any gene: 13.

This material consisted of CD4+ T cells from PBMCs cultured without peptide, taken after COVID-19 vaccination. The receptor was isolated from a human donor who received a COVID-19 vaccine. This rearrangement joins TRBV19 to TRBJ1-2; 9 bases match TRBD1. CDR3 sequence (DNA): TGTGCCAGTACTTACGAATGGGGGACAGGGATCTATGGCTACACCTTC. Protein product: CASTYEWGTGIYGYTF.